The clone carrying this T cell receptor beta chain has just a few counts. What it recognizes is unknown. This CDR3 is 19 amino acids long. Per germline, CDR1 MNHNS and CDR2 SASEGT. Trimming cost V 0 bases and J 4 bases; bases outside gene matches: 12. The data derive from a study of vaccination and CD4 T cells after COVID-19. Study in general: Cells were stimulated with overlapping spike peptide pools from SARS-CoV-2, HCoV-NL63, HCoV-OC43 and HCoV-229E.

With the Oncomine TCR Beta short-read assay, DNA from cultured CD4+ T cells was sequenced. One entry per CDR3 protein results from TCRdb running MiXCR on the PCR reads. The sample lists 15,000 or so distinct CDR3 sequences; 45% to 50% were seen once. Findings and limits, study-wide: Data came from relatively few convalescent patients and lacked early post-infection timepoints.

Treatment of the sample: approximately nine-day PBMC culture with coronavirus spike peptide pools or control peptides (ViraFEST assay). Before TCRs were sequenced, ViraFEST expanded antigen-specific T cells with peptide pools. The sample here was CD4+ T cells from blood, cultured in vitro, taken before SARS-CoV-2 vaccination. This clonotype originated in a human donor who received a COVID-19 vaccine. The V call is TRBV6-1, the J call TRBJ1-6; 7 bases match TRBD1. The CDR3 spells CASSEAWEGGQWYNSPLHF. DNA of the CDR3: TGTGCCAGCAGTGAAGCGTGGGAAGGGGGCCAATGGTATAATTCACCCCTCCACTTT.